These 24 T cell receptor beta chains were all obtained from the same sample, sequenced in a study of cytomegalovirus exposure and HLA in healthy donors. Vbeta (60) and Jbeta (13) primers were used in the PCR. The assay was immunoSEQ multiplex PCR, and TCRdb's table has in-frame clones only and misses some. The repertoire holds about 110,000 clones, with 70% as singletons. The sequenced material came from PBMCs. The source of these receptors is a man aged 35-49 years in good health and CMV-seropositive.

V gene TRBV5-4 combines with J gene TRBJ1-2, with D perhaps matching TRBD1 (5 bases). The CDR3 is made up of 14 amino acids. From germline, CDR1 is SGHNT and CDR2 YYREEE (reference sequence). Trimming pared 4 bases from V and 8 bases from J, leaving 18 bases between. The CDR3 region is CASSALTGGGGYTF. The CDR3 coding sequence is TGTGCCAGCAGCGCGTTAACAGGTGGCGGCGGCTACACCTTC.

This sequence joins TRBV21-1 and TRBJ2-3; TRBD2 is taken as the D call from the table, unchecked against the DNA. TRBV21-1 is annotated as a pseudogene. The CDR3 is 17 amino acids. In nucleotides, the CDR3 is TGTGCCAGCACCCCAGTGGGAGGCCACAAGAACACAGATACGCAGTATTTT. It translates to CASTPVGGHKNTDTQYF.

This clone is medium-sized (0.01 to 0.1%) within its sample. The chain couples TRBV6-4 to TRBJ2-6, with TRBD1 matching over 7 bases. V trimming: 4 bases; J trimming: 2 bases; junction bases outside the gene matches: 5. Looked up from germline, CDR1 is MRHNA and CDR2 is SNTAGT. The CDR3 is 16 residues long. The CDR3 sequence: CASSAGDRAGANVLTF. For the CDR3, the DNA is TGTGCCAGCAGTGCCGGCGACAGGGCTGGGGCCAACGTCCTGACTTTC.

The table lists this clone with a few counts. This chain connects TRBV7-3 to TRBJ1-2; D gene uncertain. Germline CDR1 and CDR2: SGHTA and FQGTGA. This CDR3 spans 13 amino acids. Trimming cost V 5 bases and J 2 bases, with 9 bases left between them. The CDR3 sequence: CASSLDGNYGYTF. The CDR3 DNA sequence: TGTGCCAGCAGCCTAGACGGCAACTATGGCTACACCTTC.

The CDR3 DNA reads as TGTGCCAGCTCACCGGGACTAGCGGGACCCGGGGAGCTGTTTTTT. Amino acid sequence: CASSPGLAGPGELFF. The V gene is TRBV18, the J gene TRBJ2-2; 13 positions agree with TRBD2. Germline V gene sequence: CDR1 KGHSH, CDR2 LQKENI. This CDR3 contains 15 residues. The V and J ends lost 3 bases and 6 bases, in that order; junction bases with no gene match: 1.

This clone appeared once. The gene calls are TRBV29-1 and TRBJ2-5; D might be TRBD1 (6 bases). Trimming removed 6 bases at V and 9 bases at J, with 11 bases between. Germline CDR1 is SQVTM and CDR2 is ANQGSEA. CDR3 length: 10 residues. CDR3 sequence reads: CSVGAQSQYF. The CDR3 nucleotides are TGCAGCGTGGGGGCTCAGTCCCAGTACTTC.

This chain links TRBV11-2 with TRBJ2-2; a possible D gene is TRBD2 (6 bases). Trimming shortened V by 5 bases and J by 5 bases, and 9 bases separated the two germline ends. The CDR3 contains 13 residues. The germline CDR1 and CDR2 sequences are SGHAT and FQNNGV. In DNA form, the CDR3 reads TGTGCCAGCAGCCCCAGCGGGACCGGGGAGCTGTTTTTT. Translation: CASSPSGTGELFF. The variable domain in full, with the rest retrieved from reference TRBV11-2 and TRBJ2-2, is EAGVAQSPRYKIIEKRQSVAFWCNPISGHATLYWYQQILGQGPKLLIQFQNNGVVDDSQLPKDRFSAERLKGVDSTLKIQPAKLEDSAVYLCASSPSGTGELFFGEGSRLTVL.

This clone was counted only a few times. CDR3 DNA: TGTGCCAGCAGCCCGGAAGGGCGGGTCACCGGGGAGCTGTTTTTT. This codes for CASSPEGRVTGELFF. This chain links TRBV6-5 with TRBJ2-2; weak D call: TRBD2 (5 bases). Trimming left V 6 bases short and J 4 bases short, with 15 bases between. The CDR3 runs to 15 residues. The V gene's germline CDR1 is MNHEY and CDR2 SVGAGI.

This clone has a handful of counts. DNA of the CDR3: TGTGCCAGTAACACCCCTCATAGACAGGGGACCTATGGCTACACCTTC. Its translation is CASNTPHRQGTYGYTF. The chain has TRBV19 and TRBJ1-2, with 8 nucleotides matching TRBD1. The CDR3 is 16 amino acids. Per the germline V gene, CDR1 is LNHDA and CDR2 is SQIVND (reference sequence). The trim removed 7 bases at V and 4 bases at J, leaving 14 bases unmatched.

This clone was counted at least ten times. This chain joins TRBV2 and TRBJ2-3; a possible D gene is TRBD1 (5 bases). The germline V and J ends were trimmed by 2 bases and 0 bases, with 12 bases remaining between them. Germline CDR1 SNHLY, CDR2 FYNNEI. CDR3 length: 16 residues. The CDR3 nucleotides read TGTGCCAGCAGTGAACTACGGCAGGGCAGCACAGATACGCAGTATTTT. It translates to CASSELRQGSTDTQYF.

The chain uses TRBV11-2 and TRBJ1-2; 8 bases are shared with TRBD1. V was pared by 5 bases and J by 2 bases, with 16 bases of the junction left unmatched. The germline CDR1 and CDR2 sequences are SGHAT and FQNNGV. This CDR3 contains 18 residues. The CDR3: CASSAWSPTGALNYGYTF. CDR3 nucleotides: TGTGCCAGCAGCGCTTGGAGCCCGACAGGGGCACTCAACTATGGCTACACCTTC.

J is TRBJ2-2 and V is TRBV2; 8 bases fit TRBD1. The CDR3 is 16 amino acids. V was clipped by 11 bases and J by 1 base; unmatched bases: 12. Looked up from germline, CDR1 is SNHLY and CDR2 is FYNNEI. The CDR3 region is CAGRTKGQVNTGELFF. The CDR3 DNA reads as TGTGCCGGGAGGACCAAGGGACAGGTGAACACCGGGGAGCTGTTTTTT.

V usage is TRBV28 and J usage is TRBJ1-1, with TRBD1 matching 10 bases. Germline CDR1 and CDR2: MDHEN and SYDVKM. V dropped 5 bases and J dropped 11; count of bases not matched to a gene: 14. The CDR3 loop spans 15 amino acids. The DNA of the CDR3 is TGTGCCAGCAGTGGGGCGGGGGACAGGGGTCGATGGGCTTTCTTT. Translated: CASSGAGDRGRWAFF.

The J gene is TRBJ2-1, the V gene TRBV6-5; no definite D call. CDR3 length equals 13 residues. The germline CDR1 and CDR2 sequences are MNHEY and SVGAGI. The germline V and J ends were trimmed by 0 bases and 6 bases, with 6 bases remaining between them. DNA for the CDR3: TGTGCCAGCAGTTACTCTCCTAGCAATGAGCAGTTCTTC. Protein product: CASSYSPSNEQFF.

This chain uses TRBV5-1 with TRBJ2-3; 9 bases are a match to TRBD2. The length of the CDR3 is 15 residues. V was clipped by 2 bases and J by 0 bases; unmatched bases: 1. Germline V CDR1 and CDR2: SGHRS, YFSETQ. This CDR3 reads CASSFLAGSTDTQYF. CDR3 DNA: TGCGCCAGCAGCTTCCTAGCGGGGAGCACAGATACGCAGTATTTT.

The chain employs TRBV6-6 and TRBJ2-7; 7 bases fit TRBD2. CDR1 and CDR2 (germline): MNHNY, SVGAGI (reference sequence). The CDR3 covers 15 residues. V was pared by 7 bases and J by 3 bases, with 12 bases of the junction left unmatched. The CDR3 is CASINKGGSLYEQYF. For the CDR3, the DNA is TGTGCCAGCATCAACAAGGGCGGGAGTCTCTACGAGCAGTACTTC.

The chain combines TRBV27 with TRBJ2-6, with D unresolved. Deletions cut 5 bases from V and 0 bases from J, with 14 bases between. CDR1 and CDR2 from the germline V gene are MNHEY and SMNVEV (reference sequence). CDR3 length equals 17 residues. This CDR3 is CASSPLRASSGANVLTF. In DNA form, the CDR3 reads TGTGCCAGCAGTCCCCTGCGTGCTAGCTCTGGGGCCAACGTCCTGACTTTC.

CDR3 in DNA: TGTGCCACCAGCGAAGACAGGGGGGATGGCTACACCTTC. This codes for CATSEDRGDGYTF. The chain carries TRBV15 and TRBJ1-2; 9 nucleotides agree with TRBD1. The CDR3 has 13 residues. Germline assignment: CDR1 LNHNV and CDR2 YYDKDF (reference sequence). Trimming removed 5 bases from V and 6 bases from J; junction bases left unmatched: 4.

V is TRBV4-3 and J is TRBJ2-3, with a tentative D call TRBD2 (7 bases). Trimming removed 1 base at V and 0 bases at J, with 23 bases between. The CDR3 length is 20 residues. Looked up from germline, CDR1 is LGHNA and CDR2 is YSLEER. CDR3 in DNA: TGCGCCAGCAGCCAAGTCGTGGGAGGGCCGCAGGGGTTTAGCACAGATACGCAGTATTTT. It yields the protein CASSQVVGGPQGFSTDTQYF.

The sample holds one count of this clone. V usage is TRBV6-5 and J usage is TRBJ2-1; tentatively, D is TRBD2 (6 bases). Trimming removed 3 bases at V and 10 bases at J, with 7 bases between. The CDR3 is made up of 11 amino acids. Germline CDR1 reads MNHEY; CDR2 reads SVGAGI. CDR3 sequence: CASSYGGEQFF. CDR3 bases: TGTGCCAGCAGTTATGGAGGGGAGCAGTTCTTC.

There are a few counts of this clone. The chain uses TRBV5-1 and TRBJ2-3; tentative D call: TRBD2 (6 bases). Germline CDR1 is SGHRS and CDR2 is YFSETQ. V gave up 7 bases and J gave up 9 bases, with 18 bases separating them. The CDR3 length is 13 residues. This CDR3 reads CASRDFLRYTQYF. The CDR3 DNA is TGCGCCAGCCGGGACTTCCTTAGATACACGCAGTATTTT.

This clone appeared once. The chain employs TRBV5-6 and TRBJ2-7; D is perhaps TRBD1 (5 bases). V was trimmed by 0 bases and J by 6 bases, leaving 13 bases between them. Germline V gives CDR1 SGHDT, CDR2 YYEEEE. The CDR3 length is 14 residues. This CDR3 reads CASSLAGKWAEQYV. The CDR3 coding sequence is TGTGCCAGCAGCTTGGCAGGGAAGTGGGCCGAGCAGTACGTC.

Written as DNA, the CDR3 is TGCGCCAGCAGCCCTACAGGGCGAAAGGATGAAAAACTGTTTTTT. This sequence encodes CASSPTGRKDEKLFF. The V and J genes are TRBV5-1 and TRBJ1-4, with D possibly TRBD1 on 6 matching bases. CDR1 is SGHRS and CDR2 is YFSETQ in the germline V gene. This CDR3 region has 15 residues. The V and J ends lost 4 bases and 6 bases respectively, with 16 bases between them. Full variable domain (missing parts from reference TRBV5-1 and TRBJ1-4): KAGVTQTPRYLIKTRGQQVTLSCSPISGHRSVSWYQQTPGQGLQFLFEYFSETQRNKGNFPGRFSGRQFSNSRSEMNVSTLELGDSALYLCASSPTGRKDEKLFFGSGTQLSVL.

This clone was recorded once. The chain carries TRBV19 and TRBJ1-5; D remains unclear. The CDR3 length is 15 residues. Germline V gene lookup returns CDR1 LNHDA and CDR2 SQIVND (reference sequence). V lost 5 bases, J lost 0 bases, and 11 bases lay in between. CDR3 DNA sequence: TGTGCCAGTAGTTCCGACGGGTATAGCAATCAGCCCCAGCATTTT. This sequence encodes CASSSDGYSNQPQHF.